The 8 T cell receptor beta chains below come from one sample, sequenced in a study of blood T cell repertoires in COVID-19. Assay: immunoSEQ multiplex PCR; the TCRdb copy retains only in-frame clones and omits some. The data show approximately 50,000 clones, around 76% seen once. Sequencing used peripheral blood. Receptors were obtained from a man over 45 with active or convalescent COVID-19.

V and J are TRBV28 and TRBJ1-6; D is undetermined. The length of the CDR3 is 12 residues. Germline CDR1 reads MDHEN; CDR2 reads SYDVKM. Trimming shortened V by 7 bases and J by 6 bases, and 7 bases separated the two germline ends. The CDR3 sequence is CASISGNSPLHF. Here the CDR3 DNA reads TGTGCCAGCATTAGCGGTAATTCACCCCTCCACTTT.

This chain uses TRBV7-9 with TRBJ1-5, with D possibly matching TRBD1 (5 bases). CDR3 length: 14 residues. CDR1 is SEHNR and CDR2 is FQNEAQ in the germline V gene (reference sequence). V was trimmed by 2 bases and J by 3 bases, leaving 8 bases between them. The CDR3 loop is CASSLRGDNQPQHF. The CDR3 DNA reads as TGTGCCAGCAGCTTACGGGGGGACAATCAGCCCCAGCATTTT.

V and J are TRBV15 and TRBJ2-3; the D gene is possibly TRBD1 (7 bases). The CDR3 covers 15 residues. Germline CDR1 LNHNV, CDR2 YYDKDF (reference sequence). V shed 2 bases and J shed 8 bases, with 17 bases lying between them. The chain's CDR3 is CATSRNFQGGFTQYF. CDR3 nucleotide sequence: TGTGCCACCAGCAGAAATTTTCAGGGGGGCTTTACGCAGTATTTT.

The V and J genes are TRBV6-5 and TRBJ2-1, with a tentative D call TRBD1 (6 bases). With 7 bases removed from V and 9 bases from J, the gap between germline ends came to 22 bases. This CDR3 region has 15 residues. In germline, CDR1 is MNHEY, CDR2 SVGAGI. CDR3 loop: CASTTFRSGAIEQFF. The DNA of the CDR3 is TGTGCCAGCACGACCTTTAGATCAGGGGCGATTGAGCAGTTCTTC.

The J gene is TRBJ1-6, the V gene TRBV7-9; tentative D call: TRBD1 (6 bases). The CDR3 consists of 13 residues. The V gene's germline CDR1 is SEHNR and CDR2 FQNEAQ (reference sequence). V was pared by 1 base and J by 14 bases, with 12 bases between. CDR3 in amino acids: CASSLGTVPALHF. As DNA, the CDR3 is TGTGCCAGCAGCTTAGGGACAGTCCCAGCCCTCCACTTT.

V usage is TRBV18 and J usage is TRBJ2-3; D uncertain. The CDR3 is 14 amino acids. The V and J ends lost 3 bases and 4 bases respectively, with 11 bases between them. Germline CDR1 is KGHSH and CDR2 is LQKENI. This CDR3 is CASSPDWSPDTQYF. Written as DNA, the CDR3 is TGTGCCAGCTCACCCGATTGGAGCCCAGATACGCAGTATTTT.

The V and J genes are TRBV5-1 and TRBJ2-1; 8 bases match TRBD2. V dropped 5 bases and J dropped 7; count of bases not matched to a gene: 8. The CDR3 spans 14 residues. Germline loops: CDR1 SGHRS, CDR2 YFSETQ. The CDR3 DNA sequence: TGCGCCAGCAGAGCGACTAGCGTGAATAATGAGCAGTTCTTC. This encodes CASRATSVNNEQFF. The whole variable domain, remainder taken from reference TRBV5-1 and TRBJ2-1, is KAGVTQTPRYLIKTRGQQVTLSCSPISGHRSVSWYQQTPGQGLQFLFEYFSETQRNKGNFPGRFSGRQFSNSRSEMNVSTLELGDSALYLCASRATSVNNEQFFGPGTRLTVL.

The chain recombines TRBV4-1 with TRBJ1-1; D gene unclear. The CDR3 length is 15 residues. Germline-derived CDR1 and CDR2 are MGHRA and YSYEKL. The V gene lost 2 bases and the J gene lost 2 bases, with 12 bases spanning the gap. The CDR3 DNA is TGCGCCAGCAGCCAACCGGCGACAATCAACACTGAAGCTTTCTTT. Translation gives CASSQPATINTEAFF.